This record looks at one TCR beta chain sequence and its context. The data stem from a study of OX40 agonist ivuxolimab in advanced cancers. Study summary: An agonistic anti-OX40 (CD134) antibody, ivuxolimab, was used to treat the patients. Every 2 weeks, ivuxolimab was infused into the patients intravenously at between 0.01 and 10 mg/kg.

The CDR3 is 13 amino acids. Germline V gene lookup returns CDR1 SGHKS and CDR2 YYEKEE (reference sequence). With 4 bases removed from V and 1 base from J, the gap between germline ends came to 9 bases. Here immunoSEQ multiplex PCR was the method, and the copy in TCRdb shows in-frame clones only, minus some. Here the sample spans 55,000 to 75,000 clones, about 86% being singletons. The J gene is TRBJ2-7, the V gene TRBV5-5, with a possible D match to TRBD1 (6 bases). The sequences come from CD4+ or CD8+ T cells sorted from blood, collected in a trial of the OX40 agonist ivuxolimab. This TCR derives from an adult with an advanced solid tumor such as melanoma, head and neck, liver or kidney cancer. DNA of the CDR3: TGTGCCAGCAGCGTAACAGGGTCCTACGAGCAGTACTTC. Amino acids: CASSVTGSYEQYF.